These 13 T cell receptor beta chains originate from one sample sequenced in a study of blood T cell repertoires in COVID-19. This table comes from immunoSEQ multiplex PCR, and its TCRdb copy is limited to in-frame clones, with some not included. The data contain 300,000 to 350,000 clones, 87% of them singletons. Sequenced material: peripheral blood. The source of these receptors is a woman aged 45-59 years with COVID-19, enrolled during active disease.

This clone was seen a handful of times. J is TRBJ2-5 and V is TRBV5-1, with TRBD2 matching 10 bases. In germline, CDR1 is SGHRS, CDR2 YFSETQ. This CDR3 comprises 14 residues. V lost 0 bases and J lost 7; bases outside the gene matches: 3. The DNA for the CDR3 is TGCGCCAGCAGCTTGGGTGTAGCGGGGGGGACCCAGTACTTC. Its protein product is CASSLGVAGGTQYF.

In regard to this clone: This sample includes further DNA sequences coding for the same CDR3. The V gene is TRBV7-9, the J gene TRBJ1-2, with 7 bases lining up with TRBD1. Germline V gene data show CDR1 as SEHNR and CDR2 as FQNEAQ (reference sequence). V lost 5 bases to trimming and J lost 5 bases; unmatched junction nucleotides: 5. The CDR3 is 13 residues long. The CDR3 region has the DNA TGTGCCAGCAGCCTCGGGACAGATTATGGCTACACCTTC. The encoded protein is CASSLGTDYGYTF.

The rearrangement links TRBV2 to TRBJ2-3; weak D call: TRBD1 (5 bases). Germline CDR1 reads SNHLY; CDR2 reads FYNNEI. This CDR3 is 12 amino acids long. V was pared by 6 bases and J by 5 bases, with 9 bases between. CDR3: CASRAQGDTQYF. The DNA of the CDR3 is TGTGCCAGCAGGGCCCAGGGAGATACGCAGTATTTT.

The chain links TRBV7-3 to TRBJ2-5, with 10 nucleotides matching TRBD2. This CDR3 is built from 18 residues. J gave up 4 bases and V 0 bases, and 11 bases lay outside the gene matches. From germline, CDR1 is SGHTA and CDR2 FQGTGA. The CDR3 sequence is CASSLTPGLATGGETQYF. CDR3 DNA: TGTGCCAGCAGCTTAACGCCGGGACTAGCGACCGGTGGAGAGACCCAGTACTTC. The full variable domain, with the rest looked up from reference TRBV7-3 and TRBJ2-5, is GAGVSQTPSNKVTEKGKYVELRCDPISGHTALYWYRQSLGQGPEFLIYFQGTGAADDSGLPNDRFFAVRPEGSVSTLKIQRTERGDSAVYLCASSLTPGLATGGETQYFGPGTRLLVL.

The chain is built from TRBV19 and TRBJ1-1; no firm D call. Trimming removed 5 bases from V and 0 bases from J, with 10 bases in between. The germline V gene has CDR1 LNHDA and CDR2 SQIVND (reference sequence). This CDR3 comprises 14 residues. This chain's CDR3 is CASSDQVMNTEAFF. The CDR3 region has the DNA TGTGCCAGTAGTGACCAGGTGATGAACACTGAAGCTTTCTTT.

This sequence joins TRBV11-2 and TRBJ1-2; D gene ambiguous. Trimming stripped 3 bases from V and 3 bases from J, with 5 bases between. Germline loops: CDR1 SGHAT, CDR2 FQNNGV. CDR3 size: 12 residues. The CDR3 nucleotides read TGTGCCAGCAGCTTGGCGGACTATGGCTACACCTTC. Translation: CASSLADYGYTF.

The gene calls are TRBV19 and TRBJ1-1; D gene uncertain. This CDR3 has 14 residues. From germline, CDR1 is LNHDA and CDR2 SQIVND (reference sequence). The V and J ends lost 4 bases and 1 base respectively, with 10 bases between them. The CDR3 loop reads CASSSQVRNTEAFF. CDR3 DNA: TGTGCCAGTAGTAGCCAGGTGAGGAACACTGAAGCTTTCTTT.

The chain couples TRBV18 to TRBJ2-5, with 10 bases that match TRBD1. The CDR3 loop spans 15 amino acids. V was pared by 3 bases and J by 7 bases, with 8 bases of the junction left unmatched. Germline CDR1 is KGHSH and CDR2 is LQKENI. The chain's CDR3 is CASSPLGTGVVTQYF. The CDR3 DNA follows: TGTGCCAGCTCACCTCTAGGGACAGGGGTTGTGACCCAGTACTTC.

The chain couples TRBV7-9 to TRBJ2-5, with 12 bases aligning to TRBD2. The CDR3 is 16 amino acids. Germline values: CDR1 SEHNR, CDR2 FQNEAQ (reference sequence). Unmatched junction bases numbered 8, after V lost 5 bases and J lost 4 bases. The CDR3 loop is CASSPRLAGVLETQYF. CDR3 in DNA: TGTGCCAGCAGCCCGAGACTAGCGGGAGTGTTAGAGACCCAGTACTTC. Full variable domain (missing parts from reference TRBV7-9 and TRBJ2-5): DTGVSQNPRHKITKRGQNVTFRCDPISEHNRLYWYRQTLGQGPEFLTYFQNEAQLEKSRLLSDRFSAERPKGSFSTLEIQRTEQGDSAMYLCASSPRLAGVLETQYFGPGTRLLVL.

The V call is TRBV27, the J call TRBJ2-7, with 8 bases fitting TRBD2. Germline V gives CDR1 MNHEY, CDR2 SMNVEV (reference sequence). The CDR3 totals 14 residues. With V trimmed by 6 bases and J by 3 bases, 7 bases remained unmatched. In DNA form, the CDR3 reads TGTGCCAGCAGCCTCGGGGGGGGGCGCTACGAGCAGTACTTC. It translates to CASSLGGGRYEQYF.

The chain is built from TRBV9 and TRBJ2-7, with D unresolved. Trimming took 4 bases from V and 6 from J, leaving 17 bases between them. The CDR3 has 14 amino acids. The germline gives CDR1 SGDLS, CDR2 YYNGEE. The chain's CDR3 is CASSSHTVPSEQYF. Written as DNA, the CDR3 is TGTGCCAGCAGCTCCCATACCGTACCCAGCGAGCAGTACTTC.

The V gene is TRBV27, the J gene TRBJ2-1; 10 bases are a match to TRBD2. This CDR3 is built from 15 residues. V was pared by 1 base and J by 10 bases, with 7 bases of the junction left unmatched. Germline-derived CDR1 and CDR2 are MNHEY and SMNVEV (reference sequence). The DNA of the CDR3 is TGTGCCAGCAGTTTATTATCTAGCGGGAGTAACGAGCAGTTCTTC. Its translation: CASSLLSSGSNEQFF.

The chain employs TRBV4-3 and TRBJ2-5, with 7 bases lining up with TRBD2. Trimming took 0 bases from V and 5 from J; bases not matched to a gene: 6. The germline gives CDR1 LGHNA, CDR2 YSLEER. This CDR3 is built from 15 residues. In DNA form, the CDR3 reads TGCGCCAGCAGCCAAGATCGGACTAGAGGGGAGACCCAGTACTTC. Translation gives CASSQDRTRGETQYF.